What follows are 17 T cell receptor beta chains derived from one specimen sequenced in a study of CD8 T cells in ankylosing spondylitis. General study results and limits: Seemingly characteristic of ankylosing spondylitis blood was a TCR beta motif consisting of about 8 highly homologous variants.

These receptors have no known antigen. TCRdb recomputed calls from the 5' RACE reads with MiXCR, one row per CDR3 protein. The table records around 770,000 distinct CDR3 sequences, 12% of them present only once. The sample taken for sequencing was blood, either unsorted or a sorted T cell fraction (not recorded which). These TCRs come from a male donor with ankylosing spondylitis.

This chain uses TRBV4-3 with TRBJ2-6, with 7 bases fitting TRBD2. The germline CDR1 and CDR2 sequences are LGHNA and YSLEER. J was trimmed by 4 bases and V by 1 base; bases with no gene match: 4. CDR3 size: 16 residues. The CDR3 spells CASSQGGRAGANVLTF. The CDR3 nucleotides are TGCGCCAGCAGCCAAGGGGGGAGGGCAGGGGCCAACGTCCTGACTTTC.

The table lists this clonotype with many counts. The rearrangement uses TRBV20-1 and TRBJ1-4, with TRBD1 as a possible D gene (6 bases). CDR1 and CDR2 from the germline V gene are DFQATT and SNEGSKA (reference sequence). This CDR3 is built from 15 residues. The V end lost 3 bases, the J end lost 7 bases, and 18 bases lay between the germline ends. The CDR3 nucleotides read TGCAGTGCTAGGGAGGAAGGGGGGGCCAGTGAAAAACTGTTTTTT. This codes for CSAREEGGASEKLFF.

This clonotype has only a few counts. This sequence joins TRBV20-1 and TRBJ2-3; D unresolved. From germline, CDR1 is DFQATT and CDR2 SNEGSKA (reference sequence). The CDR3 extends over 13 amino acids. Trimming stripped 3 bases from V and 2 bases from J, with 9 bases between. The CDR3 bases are TGCAGTGCTAGTAACCAGATCACAGATACGCAGTATTTT. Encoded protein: CSASNQITDTQYF.

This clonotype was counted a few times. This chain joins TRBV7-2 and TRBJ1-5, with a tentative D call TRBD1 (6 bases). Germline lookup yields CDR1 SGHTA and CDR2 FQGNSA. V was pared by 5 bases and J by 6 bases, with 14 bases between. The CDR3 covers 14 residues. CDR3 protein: CASSIMGGAQPQHF. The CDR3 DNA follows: TGTGCCAGCAGCATAATGGGGGGGGCTCAGCCCCAGCATTTT.

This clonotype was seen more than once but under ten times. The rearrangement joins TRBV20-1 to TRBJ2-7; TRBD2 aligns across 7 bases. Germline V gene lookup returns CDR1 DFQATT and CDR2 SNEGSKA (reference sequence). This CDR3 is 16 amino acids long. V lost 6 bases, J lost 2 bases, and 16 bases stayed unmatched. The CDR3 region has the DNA TGCAGTGCCCCCGTTGCCCGCAGCGGGAAGACCTACGAGCAGTACTTC. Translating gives CSAPVARSGKTYEQYF.

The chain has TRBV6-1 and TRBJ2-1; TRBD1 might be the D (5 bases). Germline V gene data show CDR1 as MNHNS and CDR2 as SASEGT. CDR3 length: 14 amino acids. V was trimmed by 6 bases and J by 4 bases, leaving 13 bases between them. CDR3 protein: CASSSDRFYNEQFF. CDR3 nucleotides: TGTGCCAGCAGCTCCGACAGATTTTACAATGAGCAGTTCTTC.

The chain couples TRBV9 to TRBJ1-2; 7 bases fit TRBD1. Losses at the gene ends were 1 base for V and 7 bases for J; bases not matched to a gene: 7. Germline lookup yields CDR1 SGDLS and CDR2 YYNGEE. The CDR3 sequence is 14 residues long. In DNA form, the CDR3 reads TGTGCCAGCAGCGTAAGCGGAGGGGGCGGTGGCTACACCTTC. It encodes CASSVSGGGGGYTF.

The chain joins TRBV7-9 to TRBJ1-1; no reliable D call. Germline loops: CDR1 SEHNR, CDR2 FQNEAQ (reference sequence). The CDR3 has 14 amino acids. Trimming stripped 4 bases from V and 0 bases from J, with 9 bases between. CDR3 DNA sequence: TGTGCCAGCAGCTGGAGGGAGGTGAACACTGAAGCTTTCTTT. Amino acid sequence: CASSWREVNTEAFF. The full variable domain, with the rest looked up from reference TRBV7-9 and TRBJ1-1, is DTGVSQNPRHKITKRGQNVTFRCDPISEHNRLYWYRQTLGQGPEFLTYFQNEAQLEKSRLLSDRFSAERPKGSFSTLEIQRTEQGDSAMYLCASSWREVNTEAFFGQGTRLTVV.

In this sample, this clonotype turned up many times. This chain's CDR3 is CASSAGRRDHQPQHF. CDR3 sequence (DNA): TGTGCCAGCAGCGCCGGGCGGAGGGACCATCAGCCCCAGCATTTT. This chain links TRBV7-8 with TRBJ1-5; D perhaps matches TRBD1 (5 bases). The CDR3 totals 15 residues. V gave up 5 bases and J gave up 5 bases, with 16 bases separating them. CDR1 and CDR2 (germline): SGHVS, FQNEAQ.

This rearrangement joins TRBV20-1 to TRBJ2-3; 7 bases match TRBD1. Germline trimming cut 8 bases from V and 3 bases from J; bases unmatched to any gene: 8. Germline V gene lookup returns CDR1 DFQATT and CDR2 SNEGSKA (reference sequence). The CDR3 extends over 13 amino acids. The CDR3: CSNRDSQTDTQYF. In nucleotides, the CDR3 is TGCAGTAACCGGGACAGCCAAACAGATACGCAGTATTTT.

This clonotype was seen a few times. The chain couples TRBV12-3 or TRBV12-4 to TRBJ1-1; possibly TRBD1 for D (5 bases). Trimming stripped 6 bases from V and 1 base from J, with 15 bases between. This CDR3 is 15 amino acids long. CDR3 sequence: CASSWGRRTNTEAFF. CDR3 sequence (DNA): TGTGCCAGCAGCTGGGGCAGGCGGACGAACACTGAAGCTTTCTTT.

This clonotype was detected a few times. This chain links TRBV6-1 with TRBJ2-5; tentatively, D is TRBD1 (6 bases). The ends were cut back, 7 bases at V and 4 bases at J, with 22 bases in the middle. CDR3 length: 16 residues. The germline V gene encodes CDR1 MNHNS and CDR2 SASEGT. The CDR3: CASNPRLGGKAETQYF. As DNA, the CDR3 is TGTGCCAGCAATCCAAGGTTAGGGGGAAAAGCAGAGACCCAGTACTTC.

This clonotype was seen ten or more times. The CDR3 protein is CASSLTQWGSGNTIYF. As DNA, the CDR3 is TGTGCCAGCAGCTTAACCCAGTGGGGGTCTGGAAACACCATATATTTT. The gene calls are TRBV7-6 and TRBJ1-3; tentative D call: TRBD1 (5 bases). The germline V gene encodes CDR1 SGHVS and CDR2 FNYEAQ. The CDR3 consists of 16 residues. The V end lost 2 bases, the J end lost 1 base, and 12 bases lay between the germline ends.

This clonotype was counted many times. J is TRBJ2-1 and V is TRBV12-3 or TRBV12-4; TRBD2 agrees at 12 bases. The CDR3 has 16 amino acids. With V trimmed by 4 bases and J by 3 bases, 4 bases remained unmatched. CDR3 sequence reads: CASSSWTSGNYNEQFF. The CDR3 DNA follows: TGTGCCAGCAGTTCCTGGACTAGCGGGAACTACAATGAGCAGTTCTTC.

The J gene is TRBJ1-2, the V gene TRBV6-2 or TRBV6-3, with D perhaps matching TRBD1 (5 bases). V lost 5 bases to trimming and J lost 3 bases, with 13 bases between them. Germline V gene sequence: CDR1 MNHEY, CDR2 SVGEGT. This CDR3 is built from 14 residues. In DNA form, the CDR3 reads TGTGCCAGCAGTCCTCGGGACGGATACTATGGCTACACCTTC. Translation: CASSPRDGYYGYTF.

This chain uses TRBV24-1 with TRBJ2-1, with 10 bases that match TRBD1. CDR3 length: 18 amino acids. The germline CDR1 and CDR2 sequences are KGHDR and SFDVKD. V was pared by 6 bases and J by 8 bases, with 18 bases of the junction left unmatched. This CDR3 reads CATSQRDRGRGKEDEQFF. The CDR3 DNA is TGTGCCACCAGTCAAAGAGACAGGGGGCGAGGAAAAGAGGATGAGCAGTTCTTC.

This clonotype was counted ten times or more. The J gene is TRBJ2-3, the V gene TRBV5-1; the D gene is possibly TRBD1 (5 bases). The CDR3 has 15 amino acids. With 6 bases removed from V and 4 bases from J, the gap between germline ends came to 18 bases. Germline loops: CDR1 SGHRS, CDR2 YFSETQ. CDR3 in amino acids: CASTEQGGASDTQYF. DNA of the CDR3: TGCGCCAGCACCGAGCAGGGCGGAGCTTCAGATACGCAGTATTTT.